One and the same sample provided the 13 T cell receptor beta chains below, sequenced in a study of blood T cell repertoires in COVID-19. Data came from immunoSEQ multiplex PCR; TCRdb stores just in-frame clones and leaves some out. The sample records some 21,000 clones, approximately 88% being singletons. The sequencing sample was made of peripheral blood. These TCRs come from a man aged 35-49 years with acute or convalescent COVID-19.

This clone was observed a handful of times. This chain links TRBV4-2 with TRBJ2-3; D gene uncertain. V was cut by 1 base and J by 2 bases, with 13 bases left in between. The CDR3 has 16 residues. Germline V gene lookup returns CDR1 LGHNA and CDR2 YNFKEQ. This CDR3 reads CASSQALQRPTDTQYF. The CDR3 nucleotides read TGTGCCAGCAGCCAAGCGCTCCAGCGACCCACAGATACGCAGTATTTT.

The CDR3 reads CASSRNSRGDHTGELFF. CDR3 nucleotide sequence: TGCGCCAGCAGCCGAAACTCCCGGGGGGACCACACCGGGGAGCTGTTTTTT. V gene TRBV5-1 combines with J gene TRBJ2-2; 7 nucleotides align to TRBD2. V trimming: 4 bases; J trimming: 3 bases; junction bases outside the gene matches: 12. The CDR3 contains 17 residues. Germline V gene lookup returns CDR1 SGHRS and CDR2 YFSETQ.

The V call is TRBV6-4, the J call TRBJ1-2; TRBD1 might be the D (6 bases). The CDR3 extends over 12 amino acids. V was cut by 8 bases and J by 3 bases, with 10 bases left in between. Germline V gives CDR1 MRHNA, CDR2 SNTAGT. The CDR3 region has the DNA TGTGCCAGCCGTGGGGGGCACTATGGCTACACCTTC. Translating it yields CASRGGHYGYTF.

V is TRBV9 and J is TRBJ2-4; 7 bases map to TRBD2. J lost 4 bases, V lost 3 bases, and 1 base had no gene match. Germline loops: CDR1 SGDLS, CDR2 YYNGEE. There are 13 residues in the CDR3. CDR3 bases: TGTGCCAGCAGCGCCGGGGGGAAAAACATTCAGTACTTC. It translates to CASSAGGKNIQYF.

The chain uses TRBV6-5 and TRBJ2-2; no clear D gene. V lost 6 bases and J lost 4, with 9 bases in between. This CDR3 is 13 amino acids long. The germline V gene has CDR1 MNHEY and CDR2 SVGAGI. CDR3 loop: CASRYPSTGELFF. The DNA of the CDR3 is TGTGCCAGCAGATACCCGAGCACCGGGGAGCTGTTTTTT.

The CDR3 reads CASLGQRTGYQPQHF. DNA of the CDR3: TGTGCCAGCTTAGGCCAAAGGACAGGGTACCAGCCCCAGCATTTT. The chain recombines TRBV19 with TRBJ1-5; 8 nucleotides align to TRBD1. The trim removed 9 bases at V and 7 bases at J, leaving 14 bases unmatched. Germline values: CDR1 LNHDA, CDR2 SQIVND (reference sequence). The CDR3 sequence is 15 residues long.

This chain connects TRBV6-1 to TRBJ1-4; 10 positions match TRBD1. The CDR3 has 15 amino acids. V lost 0 bases to trimming and J lost 10 bases; unmatched junction nucleotides: 5. Germline CDR1 reads MNHNS; CDR2 reads SASEGT. CDR3 protein: CASSEAWTGGGKLFF. The CDR3 DNA is TGTGCCAGCAGTGAAGCCTGGACAGGGGGAGGAAAACTGTTTTTT.

V is TRBV11-1 and J is TRBJ2-7, with 8 bases aligning to TRBD1. The trim removed 1 base at V and 7 bases at J, leaving 6 bases unmatched. The CDR3 covers 14 residues. Germline values: CDR1 SGHAT, CDR2 FQDESV (reference sequence). CDR3: CASSLGQGAREQYF. As DNA, the CDR3 is TGTGCCAGCAGCTTAGGGCAGGGGGCGAGAGAGCAGTACTTC. The whole variable domain, remainder taken from reference TRBV11-1 and TRBJ2-7, is EAEVAQSPRYKITEKSQAVAFWCDPISGHATLYWYRQILGQGPELLVQFQDESVVDDSQLPKDRFSAERLKGVDSTLKIQPAELGDSAMYLCASSLGQGAREQYFGPGTRLTVT.

This chain connects TRBV11-3 to TRBJ2-1; 13 bases agree with TRBD2. The CDR3 extends over 16 amino acids. Trimming took 4 bases from V and 3 from J; bases not matched to a gene: 3. Germline CDR1 SGHNT, CDR2 YENEEA. CDR3 residues: CASSYRTSGSYNEQFF. DNA of the CDR3: TGTGCCAGCAGCTACCGGACTAGCGGGAGCTACAATGAGCAGTTCTTC.

CDR3 bases: TGTGCCTGGAGTCTGGGACAGGGGCAAACTGAAGCTTTCTTT. It specifies CAWSLGQGQTEAFF. The V gene is TRBV30, the J gene TRBJ1-1; 10 bases agree with TRBD1. V trimming: 2 bases; J trimming: 5 bases; junction bases outside the gene matches: 5. This CDR3 spans 14 amino acids. CDR1 and CDR2 (germline): GTSNPN, SVGIG (reference sequence).

A single count supports this clone. The chain combines TRBV7-9 with TRBJ2-7; TRBD1 is a possible D gene (6 bases). V dropped 1 base and J dropped 6 bases, with 16 bases sitting between them. Germline-derived CDR1 and CDR2 are SEHNR and FQNEAQ (reference sequence). This CDR3 is 15 amino acids long. CDR3 nucleotide sequence: TGTGCCAGCAGCTTAGATGTGACAGGCCCCCTCGAGCAGTACTTC. It encodes CASSLDVTGPLEQYF.

The rearrangement uses TRBV2 and TRBJ1-1, with D possibly matching TRBD1 (5 bases). V was trimmed by 4 bases and J by 2 bases, leaving 11 bases between them. The CDR3 is 14 residues long. Germline V gene lookup returns CDR1 SNHLY and CDR2 FYNNEI. In nucleotides, the CDR3 is TGTGCCAGCAGTGCGGGACTGCCCAACACTGAAGCTTTCTTT. It translates to CASSAGLPNTEAFF.

This clone showed up just a few times. The chain couples TRBV11-2 to TRBJ1-5, with a tentative D call TRBD1 (6 bases). Between the trimmed V and J ends, which lost 3 bases and 3 bases, there was a span of 9 bases. The V gene's germline CDR1 is SGHAT and CDR2 FQNNGV. The CDR3 has 14 residues. CDR3 in DNA: TGTGCCAGCAGCTTCGGACAGTTCAATCAGCCCCAGCATTTT. Encoded protein: CASSFGQFNQPQHF.